Each of the 15 T cell receptor beta chains below was sequenced from the same sample in a study of blood T cell repertoires in COVID-19. Assay: immunoSEQ multiplex PCR; the TCRdb copy retains only in-frame clones and omits some. The sample includes around 100,000 clones, over 75% of them seen just once. Sequencing was performed on peripheral blood. All receptors derive from a human donor in a cohort sampled during active COVID-19.

V usage is TRBV5-1 and J usage is TRBJ2-1; TRBD2 agrees at 7 bases. V was pared by 0 bases and J by 0 bases, with 6 bases of the junction left unmatched. Germline CDR1 is SGHRS and CDR2 is YFSETQ. There are 17 residues in the CDR3. For the CDR3, the DNA is TGCGCCAGCAGCTTGGCCGGGCGGGGGAGCTCCTACAATGAGCAGTTCTTC. Translated: CASSLAGRGSSYNEQFF.

The chain links TRBV27 to TRBJ2-1, with unresolved D. CDR1 is MNHEY and CDR2 is SMNVEV in the germline V gene (reference sequence). CDR3 length: 15 residues. Trimming removed 3 bases at V and 3 bases at J, with 12 bases between. The CDR3 loop is CASSFSQALYNEQFF. Here the CDR3 DNA reads TGTGCCAGCAGTTTTTCACAAGCGCTCTACAATGAGCAGTTCTTC.

The chain employs TRBV7-8 and TRBJ2-1, with 11 nucleotides matching TRBD2. The junction had 10 bases not matched to a gene; V was cut back by 3 bases and J by 9 bases. This CDR3 spans 16 amino acids. Germline lookup yields CDR1 SGHVS and CDR2 FQNEAQ. The CDR3 protein is CASSFLLAGDLGEQFF. CDR3 DNA: TGTGCCAGCAGCTTTTTACTAGCGGGAGATTTAGGTGAGCAGTTCTTC. Looking up the rest from reference TRBV7-8 and TRBJ2-1 gives the full variable domain: GAGVSQSPRYKVAKRGQDVALRCDPISGHVSLFWYQQALGQGPEFLTYFQNEAQLDKSGLPSDRFFAERPEGSVSTLKIQRTQQEDSAVYLCASSFLLAGDLGEQFFGPGTRLTVL.

Here the CDR3 reads CASSFLYSNSYGYTF. The CDR3 DNA is TGTGCCAGCAGCTTCTTATACTCGAATTCCTATGGCTACACCTTC. The chain employs TRBV7-2 and TRBJ1-2; D ambiguous. The CDR3 sequence is 15 residues long. The V end lost 3 bases, the J end lost 4 bases, and 15 bases lay between the germline ends. Germline-derived CDR1 and CDR2 are SGHTA and FQGNSA.

The genes are TRBV5-6 and TRBJ1-1; TRBD1 agrees at 9 bases. Germline loops: CDR1 SGHDT, CDR2 YYEEEE. V dropped 0 bases and J dropped 3; count of bases not matched to a gene: 0. This CDR3 spans 14 amino acids. This chain's CDR3 is CASSLDRGHTEAFF. The CDR3 nucleotides are TGTGCCAGCAGCTTGGACAGGGGGCACACTGAAGCTTTCTTT.

The CDR3 DNA follows: TGTGCCACCAGCGATCCAGGGTACAGGGACCAAGAGACCCAGTACTTC. Translating gives CATSDPGYRDQETQYF. The gene calls are TRBV24-1 and TRBJ2-5; possibly TRBD1 for D (6 bases). The CDR3 has 16 amino acids. The V gene lost 7 bases and the J gene lost 0 bases, with 17 bases spanning the gap. The germline V gene encodes CDR1 KGHDR and CDR2 SFDVKD.

This clone was seen more than once but under ten times. The J gene is TRBJ2-5, the V gene TRBV24-1; a possible D gene is TRBD1 (5 bases). The CDR3 runs 14 residues. V shed 2 bases and J shed 3 bases, with 9 bases lying between them. Germline CDR1 and CDR2: KGHDR and SFDVKD. CDR3 loop: CATSDWGREETQYF. In DNA form, the CDR3 reads TGTGCCACCAGTGATTGGGGCAGGGAAGAGACCCAGTACTTC.

The rearrangement uses TRBV28 and TRBJ2-3; D might be TRBD2 (5 bases). In germline, CDR1 is MDHEN, CDR2 SYDVKM. The CDR3 covers 16 residues. V lost 3 bases to trimming and J lost 2 bases, with 15 bases between them. This CDR3 reads CASSFWEKVFTDTQYF. Here the CDR3 DNA reads TGTGCCAGCAGTTTTTGGGAGAAGGTTTTCACAGATACGCAGTATTTT.

The count of this clone is one. The rearrangement uses TRBV19 and TRBJ1-2; 9 bases align to TRBD1. The germline gives CDR1 LNHDA, CDR2 SQIVND (reference sequence). Losses at the gene ends were 7 bases for V and 2 bases for J; bases not matched to a gene: 8. The CDR3 is made up of 15 amino acids. CDR3 loop: CASTPGQGRNYGYTF. CDR3 sequence (DNA): TGTGCCAGTACTCCCGGACAGGGGAGAAACTATGGCTACACCTTC.

The chain employs TRBV19 and TRBJ2-7, with 9 nucleotides matching TRBD2. V shed 5 bases and J 2 bases; nucleotides not matched to a gene: 7. The germline gives CDR1 LNHDA, CDR2 SQIVND (reference sequence). CDR3 length: 15 residues. This CDR3 is CASSDRTSDTYEQYF. CDR3 bases: TGTGCCAGTAGTGATCGGACTAGCGATACCTACGAGCAGTACTTC.

The chain's CDR3 is CASSFYGGTGANVLTF. CDR3 sequence (DNA): TGTGCCAGCAGTTTTTATGGGGGGACCGGGGCCAACGTCCTGACTTTC. The chain is built from TRBV28 and TRBJ2-6; D might be TRBD2 (6 bases). The CDR3 runs 16 residues. V lost 3 bases, J lost 4 bases, and 13 bases lay in between. Germline V gives CDR1 MDHEN, CDR2 SYDVKM.

The V call is TRBV14, the J call TRBJ2-3; D gene uncertain. CDR1 and CDR2 (germline): SGHDN, FVKESK. The CDR3 has 13 amino acids. Trimming shortened V by 0 bases and J by 5 bases, and 6 bases separated the two germline ends. The DNA of the CDR3 is TGTGCCAGCAGCCAAGACGCAGGAGATACGCAGTATTTT. Its protein product is CASSQDAGDTQYF.

The chain employs TRBV2 and TRBJ2-1; possible D gene TRBD2, 6 bases. Germline CDR1 is SNHLY and CDR2 is FYNNEI. The CDR3 extends over 15 amino acids. Deletions cut 6 bases from V and 5 bases from J, with 17 bases between. In DNA, the CDR3 is TGTGCCAGCAGGTCGGTTGGAGGGTTGGACAATGAGCAGTTCTTC. It specifies CASRSVGGLDNEQFF.

V and J are TRBV10-1 and TRBJ2-2, with a possible D match to TRBD1 (5 bases). Per germline, CDR1 WNHNN and CDR2 SYGVQD (reference sequence). This CDR3 is built from 16 residues. V was trimmed by 6 bases and J by 5 bases, leaving 19 bases between them. CDR3 nucleotides: TGCGCCAGCAGCCCCGTTGCCCCGGCAGGGACCGGGGAGCTGTTTTTT. Protein: CASSPVAPAGTGELFF.

The chain carries TRBV15 and TRBJ2-5; a weak D match, TRBD1 (8 bases). Germline V lookup: CDR1 LNHNV, CDR2 YYDKDF (reference sequence). The CDR3 runs 13 residues. The V end was cut by 6 bases, the J end by 2 bases, with 10 bases between. This CDR3 reads CATRQGGQETQYF. The DNA for the CDR3 is TGTGCCACCAGACAGGGGGGGCAAGAGACCCAGTACTTC.